A single sample is the source of the 29 T cell receptor beta chains below, sequenced in a study of shared clonotypes between healthy human individuals. Only CD45RO-negative cells positively selected for CCR7 counted as naive CD8 cells, so terminally differentiated effector memory CD45RA+ cells were excluded. Clones were read by immunoSEQ multiplex PCR, and TCRdb kept only the in-frame ones, dropping some. The sample carries roughly 810,000 clones, around 96% recorded once. The sample consisted of naive CD8+ T cells sorted from blood. These receptors came from a man aged 25 to 40 in good health.

The rearrangement links TRBV27 to TRBJ1-2; a possible D gene is TRBD1 (5 bases). Germline-derived CDR1 and CDR2 are MNHEY and SMNVEV (reference sequence). The CDR3 consists of 16 residues. V lost 4 bases and J 0 bases, leaving 15 bases between the germline ends. CDR3 amino acids: CASSSTWDGSNYGYTF. CDR3 nucleotide sequence: TGTGCCAGCAGTTCTACCTGGGACGGCTCTAACTATGGCTACACCTTC.

The CDR3 spells CSVLARDGLNEQFF. The DNA of the CDR3 is TGCAGCGTCCTGGCCCGGGACGGGCTCAATGAGCAGTTCTTC. The chain couples TRBV29-1 to TRBJ2-1; D possibly uses TRBD1 or TRBD2 (5 bases each). In germline, CDR1 is SQVTM, CDR2 ANQGSEA. There are 14 residues in the CDR3. Trimming took off 6 bases at V and 6 bases at J, with 18 bases between the two ends.

The CDR3 bases are TGTGCCAGTAGTATAGTCCACGCTCTAGGGCTGATCCAGCATTTT. Translated, it gives CASSIVHALGLIQHF. The chain couples TRBV19 to TRBJ1-5; D is undetermined. The CDR3 is made up of 15 amino acids. CDR1 is LNHDA and CDR2 is SQIVND in the germline V gene (reference sequence). With 1 base removed from V and 12 bases from J, the gap between germline ends came to 19 bases.

In this sample, this clone turned up a few times. The chain has TRBV6-5 and TRBJ2-7; D ambiguous. This CDR3 is 12 amino acids long. V was pared by 6 bases and J by 6 bases, with 12 bases between. The germline V gene encodes CDR1 MNHEY and CDR2 SVGAGI. The CDR3 sequence is CASSPDKVEQYF. The DNA for the CDR3 is TGTGCCAGCAGCCCAGACAAGGTCGAGCAGTACTTC.

This chain connects TRBV7-6 to TRBJ2-7; D gene unclear. The CDR3 has 12 amino acids. The V gene's germline CDR1 is SGHVS and CDR2 FNYEAQ. V was cut by 1 base and J by 9 bases, with 10 bases left in between. In nucleotides, the CDR3 is TGTGCCAGCAGCTTAGACCGGCTTCGGCAGTACTTC. Translating gives CASSLDRLRQYF.

This chain joins TRBV9 and TRBJ2-2; D gene unclear. There are 18 residues in the CDR3. The germline CDR1 and CDR2 sequences are SGDLS and YYNGEE. With 3 bases removed from V and 1 base from J, the gap between germline ends came to 19 bases. The CDR3 DNA reads as TGTGCCAGCAGCGAAAACATCCACTCCTCCCAGAACACCGGGGAGCTGTTTTTT. The encoded protein is CASSENIHSSQNTGELFF.

The chain combines TRBV13 with TRBJ1-3; D perhaps matches TRBD1 (5 bases). The CDR3 runs to 15 residues. Germline CDR1 PRHDT, CDR2 FYEKMQ (reference sequence). V lost 9 bases to trimming and J lost 0 bases, with 15 bases between them. CDR3 sequence reads: CASSWGEHSGNTIYF. As DNA, the CDR3 is TGTGCCAGTAGTTGGGGGGAACACTCTGGAAACACCATATATTTT. Looking up the rest from reference TRBV13 and TRBJ1-3 gives the full variable domain: AAGVIQSPRHLIKEKRETATLKCYPIPRHDTVYWYQQGPGQDPQFLISFYEKMQSDKGSIPDRFSAQQFSDYHSELNMSSLELGDSALYFCASSWGEHSGNTIYFGEGSWLTVV.

The chain carries TRBV19 and TRBJ2-7, with a tentative D call TRBD1 (6 bases). The length of the CDR3 is 15 residues. The germline CDR1 and CDR2 sequences are LNHDA and SQIVND (reference sequence). V gave up 5 bases and J gave up 0 bases, with 14 bases separating them. The CDR3 region is CASSYGQGSSYEQYF. CDR3 bases: TGTGCCAGTAGTTACGGGCAGGGGAGCTCCTACGAGCAGTACTTC.

The genes are TRBV15 and TRBJ2-1; 7 bases line up with TRBD1. Trimming took 1 base from V and 3 from J; bases not matched to a gene: 6. CDR3 length: 16 amino acids. Germline V gene sequence: CDR1 LNHNV, CDR2 YYDKDF (reference sequence). The CDR3 loop reads CATSRARDSRYNEQFF. The CDR3 coding sequence is TGTGCCACCAGCAGAGCCCGGGACAGCCGCTACAATGAGCAGTTCTTC.

This rearrangement joins TRBV2 to TRBJ1-1, with D unclear. Trimming left V 9 bases short and J 6 bases short, with 17 bases between. The CDR3 has 13 residues. Per the germline V gene, CDR1 is SNHLY and CDR2 is FYNNEI. The CDR3 here is CASLWQSYAEAFF. The CDR3 DNA follows: TGTGCCAGTCTTTGGCAATCATATGCTGAAGCTTTCTTT.

This clone has just a few counts. The CDR3 sequence: CASSFGRAGNQPQHF. CDR3 DNA: TGTGCCAGCAGTTTCGGAAGGGCGGGCAATCAGCCCCAGCATTTT. The rearrangement links TRBV27 to TRBJ1-5; D remains unclear. The germline V and J ends were trimmed by 3 bases and 2 bases, with 11 bases remaining between them. The CDR3 loop spans 15 amino acids. CDR1 MNHEY and CDR2 SMNVEV come from the germline V gene (reference sequence).

This chain connects TRBV7-6 to TRBJ2-7; 8 bases map to TRBD2. V lost 5 bases, J lost 5 bases, and 5 bases stayed unmatched. Germline CDR1 reads SGHVS; CDR2 reads FNYEAQ. The CDR3 has 13 amino acids. The CDR3 region has the DNA TGTGCCAGCAGCCGACTAGCGTTGAACGAGCAGTACTTC. Protein: CASSRLALNEQYF.

This clone appeared once. The chain combines TRBV11-3 with TRBJ2-1; TRBD1 or TRBD2 may be the D gene (6 bases each). CDR3 size: 13 residues. Germline lookup yields CDR1 SGHNT and CDR2 YENEEA. V gave up 6 bases and J gave up 9 bases, with 15 bases separating them. CDR3 protein: CASSPIEGGEQFF. The CDR3 DNA reads TGTGCCAGCAGTCCCATAGAGGGGGGTGAGCAGTTCTTC.

This chain joins TRBV7-2 and TRBJ2-1; D is undetermined. Germline CDR1 reads SGHTA; CDR2 reads FQGNSA. This CDR3 region has 13 residues. The V and J ends lost 5 bases and 5 bases respectively, with 10 bases between them. CDR3 DNA sequence: TGTGCCAGCAGCCATACAGATAACAATGAGCAGTTCTTC. This codes for CASSHTDNNEQFF.

The rearrangement uses TRBV30 and TRBJ1-1; 9 positions match TRBD1. The germline CDR1 and CDR2 sequences are GTSNPN and SVGIG (reference sequence). V dropped 3 bases and J dropped 6; count of bases not matched to a gene: 11. The CDR3 sequence is 15 residues long. CDR3 in DNA: TGTGCCTGGAGAGGCAGACAGGGGGTTTACTCTGAAGCTTTCTTT. Translation gives CAWRGRQGVYSEAFF.

This rearrangement joins TRBV7-8 to TRBJ2-1; D is uncertain. The germline V gene encodes CDR1 SGHVS and CDR2 FQNEAQ. The length of the CDR3 is 15 residues. V was cut by 2 bases and J by 0 bases, with 8 bases left in between. CDR3 protein: CASSLRASSYNEQFF. DNA of the CDR3: TGTGCCAGCAGCTTAAGGGCCAGCTCCTACAATGAGCAGTTCTTC.

The V and J genes are TRBV6-6 and TRBJ1-1; D gene uncertain. Germline V gene lookup returns CDR1 MNHNY and CDR2 SVGAGI (reference sequence). Trimming pared 4 bases from V and 5 bases from J, leaving 17 bases between. This CDR3 spans 15 amino acids. In DNA form, the CDR3 reads TGTGCCAGCAGTTCCGTCGAGCTAGGACTAACTGAAGCTTTCTTT. Encoded protein: CASSSVELGLTEAFF.

This clone was counted a few times. This chain links TRBV27 with TRBJ1-2; 7 bases fit TRBD1. Germline CDR1 and CDR2: MNHEY and SMNVEV (reference sequence). CDR3 length: 13 amino acids. Trimming removed 5 bases from V and 5 bases from J; junction bases left unmatched: 5. In DNA form, the CDR3 reads TGTGCCAGCAGTGAGACAGGGCCTTATGGCTACACCTTC. Translating gives CASSETGPYGYTF.

The chain has TRBV7-9 and TRBJ2-1, with D possibly being TRBD1 or TRBD2 (5 bases each). The CDR3 is 16 amino acids. The V end lost 4 bases, the J end lost 5 bases, and 18 bases lay between the germline ends. The germline gives CDR1 SEHNR, CDR2 FQNEAQ (reference sequence). As DNA, the CDR3 is TGTGCCAGCAGCTACCTGGCGGGCTCAGGGAACAATGAGCAGTTCTTC. It translates to CASSYLAGSGNNEQFF. Combining the CDR3 with reference TRBV7-9 and TRBJ2-1 gives the whole variable domain DTGVSQNPRHKITKRGQNVTFRCDPISEHNRLYWYRQTLGQGPEFLTYFQNEAQLEKSRLLSDRFSAERPKGSFSTLEIQRTEQGDSAMYLCASSYLAGSGNNEQFFGPGTRLTVL.

V is TRBV9 and J is TRBJ2-3, with TRBD2 matching over 7 bases. Trimming removed 4 bases from V and 0 bases from J; junction bases left unmatched: 2. The length of the CDR3 is 14 residues. Germline V gene lookup returns CDR1 SGDLS and CDR2 YYNGEE. The CDR3 nucleotides read TGTGCCAGCAGCTTTAGCGGGAGCACAGATACGCAGTATTTT. Amino acids: CASSFSGSTDTQYF.

The chain carries TRBV7-2 and TRBJ2-3, with D perhaps matching TRBD2 (5 bases). V was clipped by 0 bases and J by 7 bases, with 11 bases between them. This CDR3 comprises 14 residues. Germline CDR1 reads SGHTA; CDR2 reads FQGNSA. The CDR3 sequence: CASSLARVRYTQYF. The DNA of the CDR3 is TGTGCCAGCAGCTTAGCGAGGGTGAGATATACGCAGTATTTT.

Comments on this clone: The sample carries other DNA sequences with the same CDR3. The rearrangement uses TRBV5-1 and TRBJ1-2; TRBD1 matches at 10 bases. The V gene's germline CDR1 is SGHRS and CDR2 YFSETQ. Trimming at V came to 4 bases and at J to 3 bases, leaving 3 bases not matched to a gene. The CDR3 loop spans 14 amino acids. The CDR3 bases are TGCGCCAGCAGCCCAGGACAGGGGGACTATGGCTACACCTTC. The encoded protein is CASSPGQGDYGYTF.

The chain combines TRBV19 with TRBJ1-1, with TRBD1 identical over 9 bases. V lost 3 bases and J lost 4; bases outside the gene matches: 3. The germline CDR1 and CDR2 sequences are LNHDA and SQIVND (reference sequence). This CDR3 spans 14 amino acids. The CDR3 protein is CASSIDRGITEAFF. The CDR3, as DNA: TGTGCCAGTAGTATCGACAGGGGGATCACTGAAGCTTTCTTT.

This clone appeared once. The gene calls are TRBV6-6 and TRBJ2-7, with D tentatively TRBD2 (6 bases). In germline, CDR1 is MNHNY, CDR2 SVGAGI (reference sequence). The CDR3 consists of 15 residues. The V end was cut by 6 bases, the J end by 0 bases, with 15 bases between. Written as DNA, the CDR3 is TGTGCCAGCAGCCCGATGGAGGGGACCTCCTACGAGCAGTACTTC. It yields the protein CASSPMEGTSYEQYF.

This chain links TRBV6-1 with TRBJ1-2; TRBD1 might be the D (5 bases). CDR1 is MNHNS, CDR2 SASEGT, per germline. V was trimmed by 5 bases and J by 4 bases, leaving 17 bases between them. This CDR3 is 15 amino acids long. The CDR3 coding sequence is TGTGCCAGCAGTATAGGGACCCTAGAGGTCTATGGCTACACCTTC. Encoded protein: CASSIGTLEVYGYTF.

The chain couples TRBV28 to TRBJ2-1; 7 nucleotides agree with TRBD2. Germline V gives CDR1 MDHEN, CDR2 SYDVKM. The V gene end was trimmed by 5 bases and the J gene end by 5 bases; junction bases not matched to a gene: 15. The CDR3 extends over 17 amino acids. CDR3 loop: CASSTVRRLAANNEQFF. The CDR3 DNA follows: TGTGCCAGCAGTACAGTTCGTCGGCTAGCGGCAAACAATGAGCAGTTCTTC. Combining the CDR3 with reference TRBV28 and TRBJ2-1 gives the whole variable domain DVKVTQSSRYLVKRTGEKVFLECVQDMDHENMFWYRQDPGLGLRLIYFSYDVKMKEKGDIPEGYSVSREKKERFSLILESASTNQTSMYLCASSTVRRLAANNEQFFGPGTRLTVL.

The V call is TRBV28, the J call TRBJ2-7; D possibly corresponds to TRBD1 (6 bases). Trimming left V 2 bases short and J 0 bases short, with 11 bases between. Germline V gene sequence: CDR1 MDHEN, CDR2 SYDVKM. This CDR3 contains 15 residues. CDR3 in amino acids: CASSLGWDNSYEQYF. CDR3 coding DNA: TGTGCCAGCAGTTTAGGGTGGGACAACTCCTACGAGCAGTACTTC.

This chain connects TRBV4-1 to TRBJ2-7; the D gene is possibly TRBD1 (5 bases). This CDR3 is built from 15 residues. Germline V gene lookup returns CDR1 MGHRA and CDR2 YSYEKL. V was trimmed by 3 bases and J by 3 bases, leaving 15 bases between them. CDR3 in amino acids: CASSHDFDSDYEQYF. Written as DNA, the CDR3 is TGCGCCAGCAGCCACGACTTTGACAGCGACTACGAGCAGTACTTC.

The chain couples TRBV5-1 to TRBJ2-1; unclear D gene. The CDR3 loop spans 15 amino acids. CDR1 is SGHRS, CDR2 YFSETQ, per germline. The germline V and J ends were trimmed by 5 bases and 1 base, with 13 bases remaining between them. The CDR3 DNA is TGCGCCAGCAGTCCAGAGGTAGGGTCCTACAATGAGCAGTTCTTC. This translates into CASSPEVGSYNEQFF. The whole variable domain, remainder taken from reference TRBV5-1 and TRBJ2-1, is KAGVTQTPRYLIKTRGQQVTLSCSPISGHRSVSWYQQTPGQGLQFLFEYFSETQRNKGNFPGRFSGRQFSNSRSEMNVSTLELGDSALYLCASSPEVGSYNEQFFGPGTRLTVL.